The source of this T cell receptor (beta chain) is a study of CD4+ T cells in melanoma (dated by TCRdb to between 2020 and 2023). Study-wide context: The study investigated neoantigen-specific CD4+ T cells in human melanoma.

The CDR3 runs 11 amino acids, cysteine and phenylalanine included. Of all the DNA, just the CDR3 is kept, 33 bases in frame from base 1. V drops 7 bases and J drops 0 bases, leaving 4 bases in between. CDR1 and CDR2 (MNHEY, SVGAGI) derive from the germline V gene. On the study overall, not on this receptor specifically: Neoantigen-specific CD4+ T cells in melanoma were reported to have a range of differentiation states. Neoantigen-specific CD4+ T cells were reported to be correlated with the function of CD8+ T cells, macrophages and B cells.

On this clone: The target of this receptor is not known. No clone much larger than this one lies a single base away; base qualities are absent.

The library was obtained by the immunoSEQ multiplex PCR assay. This immuneACCESS table, as held by TCRdb, lists in-frame sequences with V and J called but not all clones. Of the missing ones, under half trace to an unresolved V gene in checked studies; the others have no known cause. Recorded for this sample are fewer than 55,000 clones; roughly 89% of them occurred a single time. The top ten hold roughly 10% of the sample. Donors were patients with melanoma. The sample comprised peripheral blood. This TCR was recovered from a human donor with melanoma. Here the chain combines TRBV6-5 and TRBJ2-7, with an unclear D gene assignment. CDR3 protein: CASTFSYEQYF. The nucleotides are TGTGCCAGCACGTTCTCCTACGAGCAGTACTTC.